The sequence of this T cell receptor (beta chain) was determined in a study of breast tumors, draining lymph nodes, adjacent tissues. This clonotype was seen ten or more times. The V segment lost 3 bases and the J segment 0 bases; nucleotides outside the gene matches: 5. This CDR3 spans 16 amino acids. CDR1 is SGDLS, CDR2 YYNGEE, per germline. The lymph nodes were axillary draining lymph nodes from breast cancer patients. TCRdb used MiXCR to reprocess the multiplex PCR reads, holding one entry per CDR3 protein. The sample shows some 110,000 distinct CDR3 sequences, about 31% of them seen only once. Sequencing input: axillary lymph node tissue. The clonotype originates from a female donor with breast cancer. Some clones in this sample may be carry-over from other donors' samples. J is TRBJ1-2 and V is TRBV9; 10 bases match TRBD1. The CDR3: CASSAGQGDPNYGYTF. DNA for the CDR3: TGTGCCAGCAGCGCCGGACAGGGGGACCCTAACTATGGCTACACCTTC.